The present TCR beta chain was sequenced within a study of Ad26.COV2.S vaccination and SARS-CoV-2 variants. Germline lookup yields CDR1 SGDLS and CDR2 YYNGEE. V was cut by 3 bases and J by 7 bases, with 14 bases left in between. CDR3 size: 14 residues. Described treatment: some 20 received Ad26.COV2.S at low or high dose, single or two shots; about 5 received placebo; per-sample allocation not given. Specimens were obtained on day 63 following the first vaccine or placebo injection. Study-wide results and limits: Participants in the vaccine arm had higher spike-specific TCR breadth; placebo recipients had lower.

Method: immunoSEQ multiplex PCR; TCRdb's copy keeps in-frame clones and lacks some. The sample holds roughly 380,000 clones, 88% seen once. Remarks on this clone: As yet, its antigen is unknown.

The sequence came from a person aged 18-65 years who received the Ad26.COV2.S COVID-19 vaccine or a placebo. The sample consisted of peripheral blood, taken in a trial of Ad26.COV2.S vaccine versus placebo. V is TRBV9 and J is TRBJ2-1, with a tentative D call TRBD1 (6 bases). CDR3 residues: CASSAGQRGNEQFF. CDR3 DNA: TGTGCCAGCAGCGCGGGACAAAGGGGGAATGAGCAGTTCTTC.